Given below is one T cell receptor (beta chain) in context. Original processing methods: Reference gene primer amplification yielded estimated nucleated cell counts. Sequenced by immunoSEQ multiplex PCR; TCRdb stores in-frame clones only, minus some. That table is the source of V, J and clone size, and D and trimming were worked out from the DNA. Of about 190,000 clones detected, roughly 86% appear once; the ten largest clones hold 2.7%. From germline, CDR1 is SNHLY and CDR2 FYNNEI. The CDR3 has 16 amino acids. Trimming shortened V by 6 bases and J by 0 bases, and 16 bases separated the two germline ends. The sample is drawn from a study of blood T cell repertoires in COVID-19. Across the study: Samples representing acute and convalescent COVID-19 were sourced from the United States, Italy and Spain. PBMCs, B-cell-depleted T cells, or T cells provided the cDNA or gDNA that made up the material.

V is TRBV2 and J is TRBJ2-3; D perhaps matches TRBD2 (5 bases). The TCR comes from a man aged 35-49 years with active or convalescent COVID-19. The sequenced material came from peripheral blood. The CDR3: CASRIGGGESTDTQYF. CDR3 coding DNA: TGTGCCAGCAGGATAGGAGGTGGGGAGAGCACAGATACGCAGTATTTT.